A single sample is the source of the 14 T cell receptor beta chains below, sequenced in a study of T cell repertoires in cytomegalovirus infection. TCRdb redid the calling of the reads with MiXCR, one entry per CDR3 protein. The repertoire holds 70,000 to 75,000 distinct CDR3 sequences, with 3% to 4.5% as singletons. Material for sequencing was PBMCs. These receptors originate from a human donor in good health (CMV status not recorded). Some clones in this sample may be carry-over from other donors' samples.

This clonotype was recorded many times. The V and J genes are TRBV7-2 and TRBJ2-7, with a tentative D call TRBD1 (6 bases). This CDR3 is built from 15 residues. Trimming pared 3 bases from V and 1 base from J, leaving 13 bases between. Germline CDR1 reads SGHTA; CDR2 reads FQGNSA. CDR3 nucleotides: TGTGCCAGCAGCTTGGGGACACTCCCTTCCTACGAGCAGTACTTC. Its protein is CASSLGTLPSYEQYF.

The V gene is TRBV7-2, the J gene TRBJ2-7; 15 bases are shared with TRBD2. Per germline, CDR1 SGHTA and CDR2 FQGNSA. CDR3 length equals 15 residues. Trimming took 6 bases from V and 4 from J; bases not matched to a gene: 4. In DNA form, the CDR3 reads TGTGCCAGCAGTGGACTAGCGGGAGGGACTTACGAGCAGTACTTC. This encodes CASSGLAGGTYEQYF.

This clonotype was seen repeatedly, ten times or more. V gene TRBV7-2 combines with J gene TRBJ2-7, with 7 bases that match TRBD2. The CDR3 loop spans 14 amino acids. Losses at the gene ends were 1 base for V and 5 bases for J; bases not matched to a gene: 5. Germline values: CDR1 SGHTA, CDR2 FQGNSA. CDR3 nucleotide sequence: TGTGCCAGCAGCTTAGTTCCTAGCGGTCACGAGCAGTACTTC. Protein product: CASSLVPSGHEQYF.

This clonotype was seen many times. The chain recombines TRBV12-3 or TRBV12-4 with TRBJ2-7; D is undetermined. The germline V and J ends were trimmed by 3 bases and 7 bases, with 10 bases remaining between them. CDR3 length equals 12 residues. The CDR3 loop is CASSFVNAEQYF. The CDR3, as DNA: TGTGCCAGCAGTTTTGTAAATGCAGAGCAGTACTTC.

In its sample, this clonotype was seen many times. The rearrangement uses TRBV7-8 and TRBJ2-5, with TRBD2 as a possible D gene (6 bases). V lost 5 bases and J 4 bases, leaving 14 bases between the germline ends. CDR1 is SGHVS and CDR2 is FQNEAQ in the germline V gene. The CDR3 sequence is 14 residues long. CDR3 in amino acids: CASSPRVGGETQYF. CDR3 bases: TGTGCCAGCAGCCCCCGGGTGGGAGGAGAGACCCAGTACTTC.

This clonotype was picked up a small number of times. The chain is built from TRBV6-1 and TRBJ2-7; 10 nucleotides line up with TRBD1. Germline values: CDR1 MNHNS, CDR2 SASEGT. The CDR3 contains 15 residues. Trimming took 5 bases from V and 7 from J; bases not matched to a gene: 11. CDR3 sequence reads: CASSNAGTGVSEQYF. CDR3 nucleotide sequence: TGTGCCAGCAGTAATGCCGGGACAGGGGTCAGTGAGCAGTACTTC.

This clonotype was found a few times. The chain employs TRBV28 and TRBJ1-1; D remains unclear. Trimming pared 8 bases from V and 3 bases from J, leaving 10 bases between. The CDR3 length is 12 residues. Per the germline V gene, CDR1 is MDHEN and CDR2 is SYDVKM. CDR3: CASFNSYTEAFF. The CDR3 region has the DNA TGTGCCAGCTTTAATTCCTACACTGAAGCTTTCTTT.

This clonotype was seen repeatedly, ten times or more. The genes are TRBV7-6 and TRBJ1-1; possibly TRBD1 for D (5 bases). There are 15 residues in the CDR3. CDR1 is SGHVS and CDR2 is FNYEAQ in the germline V gene. V shed 4 bases and J shed 3 bases, with 15 bases lying between them. The CDR3 region is CASSYRTSADTEAFF. DNA for the CDR3: TGTGCCAGCAGCTACAGGACCTCGGCAGACACTGAAGCTTTCTTT.

This clonotype was picked up many times. The V call is TRBV5-1, the J call TRBJ1-1; D remains unclear. V lost 0 bases, J lost 2 bases, and 8 bases lay in between. Germline V gene data show CDR1 as SGHRS and CDR2 as YFSETQ. This CDR3 region has 14 residues. The CDR3 here is CASSLVQKNTEAFF. CDR3 coding DNA: TGCGCCAGCAGCTTGGTACAGAAAAACACTGAAGCTTTCTTT. The full variable domain, its missing parts supplied by reference TRBV5-1 and TRBJ1-1, is KAGVTQTPRYLIKTRGQQVTLSCSPISGHRSVSWYQQTPGQGLQFLFEYFSETQRNKGNFPGRFSGRQFSNSRSEMNVSTLELGDSALYLCASSLVQKNTEAFFGQGTRLTVV.

Many counts were recorded for this clonotype. This chain connects TRBV7-2 to TRBJ1-6; possible D gene TRBD1, 5 bases. The V gene's germline CDR1 is SGHTA and CDR2 FQGNSA. The germline V and J ends were trimmed by 10 bases and 7 bases, with 20 bases remaining between them. This CDR3 has 15 residues. CDR3 sequence: CATLPRRGANSPLHF. CDR3 DNA: TGTGCCACCCTCCCGAGGAGAGGGGCCAATTCACCCCTCCACTTT.

This clonotype showed up many times. The J gene is TRBJ1-2, the V gene TRBV7-2; D is undetermined. This CDR3 has 13 residues. Germline assignment: CDR1 SGHTA and CDR2 FQGNSA. The germline V and J ends were trimmed by 2 bases and 8 bases, with 12 bases remaining between them. The CDR3 DNA sequence: TGTGCCAGCAGCTTAACAGCATTTAGGGGCTACACCTTC. Translation: CASSLTAFRGYTF. Drawing the rest from reference TRBV7-2 and TRBJ1-2, the complete variable domain is GAGVSQSPSNKVTEKGKDVELRCDPISGHTALYWYRQSLGQGLEFLIYFQGNSAPDKSGLPSDRFSAERTGGSVSTLTIQRTQQEDSAVYLCASSLTAFRGYTFGSGTRLTVV.

This clonotype was seen many times. V usage is TRBV6-6 and J usage is TRBJ1-3; 8 bases match TRBD1. The length of the CDR3 is 16 residues. From germline, CDR1 is MNHNY and CDR2 SVGAGI (reference sequence). With V trimmed by 7 bases and J by 2 bases, 10 bases remained unmatched. DNA for the CDR3: TGTGCCAGCACCCCGGGGACAGGTTCCCCTGGAAACACCATATATTTT. Amino acid sequence: CASTPGTGSPGNTIYF.

This clonotype was counted ten times or more. The V and J genes are TRBV7-6 and TRBJ1-4; 11 nucleotides match TRBD1. This CDR3 is 16 amino acids long. V was clipped by 4 bases and J by 7 bases; unmatched bases: 8. Germline assignment: CDR1 SGHVS and CDR2 FNYEAQ. In DNA form, the CDR3 reads TGTGCCAGCAGCTCCCTCCGGGGACAGGGGGGTGAAAAACTGTTTTTT. Its translation is CASSSLRGQGGEKLFF.

Many counts were recorded for this clonotype. The chain recombines TRBV7-2 with TRBJ2-1; 8 bases are a match to TRBD2. V gave up 5 bases and J gave up 2 bases; unmatched junction bases: 17. Germline V lookup: CDR1 SGHTA, CDR2 FQGNSA. CDR3 length: 19 residues. The DNA for the CDR3 is TGTGCCAGCAGCCCGAGCGGGGGAGCCCTACTCATTACCTACAATGAGCAGTTCTTC. The encoded protein is CASSPSGGALLITYNEQFF.